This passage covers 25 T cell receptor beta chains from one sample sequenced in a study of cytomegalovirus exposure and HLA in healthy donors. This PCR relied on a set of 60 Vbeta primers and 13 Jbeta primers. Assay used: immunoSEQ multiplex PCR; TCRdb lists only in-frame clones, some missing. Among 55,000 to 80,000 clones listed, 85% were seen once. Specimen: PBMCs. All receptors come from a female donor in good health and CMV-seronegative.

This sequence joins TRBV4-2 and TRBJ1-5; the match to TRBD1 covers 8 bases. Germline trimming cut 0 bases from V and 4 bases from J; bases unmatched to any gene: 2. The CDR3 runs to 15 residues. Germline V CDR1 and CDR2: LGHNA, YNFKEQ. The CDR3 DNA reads TGTGCCAGCAGCCAAGATAACAGGGGGAATCAGCCCCAGCATTTT. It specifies CASSQDNRGNQPQHF.

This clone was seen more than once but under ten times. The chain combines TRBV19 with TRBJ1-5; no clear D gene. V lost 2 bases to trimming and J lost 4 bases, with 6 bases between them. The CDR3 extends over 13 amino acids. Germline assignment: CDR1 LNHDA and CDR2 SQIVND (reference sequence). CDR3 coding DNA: TGTGCCAGTAGTATATACACAAATCAGCCCCAGCATTTT. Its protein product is CASSIYTNQPQHF.

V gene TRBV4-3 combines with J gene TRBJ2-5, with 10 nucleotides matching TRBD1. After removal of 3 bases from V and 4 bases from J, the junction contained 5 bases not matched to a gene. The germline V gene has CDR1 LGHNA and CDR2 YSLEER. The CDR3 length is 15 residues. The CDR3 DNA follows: TGCGCCAGCAGCCAGGGAGACAGGGGGCCAGAGACCCAGTACTTC. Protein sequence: CASSQGDRGPETQYF.

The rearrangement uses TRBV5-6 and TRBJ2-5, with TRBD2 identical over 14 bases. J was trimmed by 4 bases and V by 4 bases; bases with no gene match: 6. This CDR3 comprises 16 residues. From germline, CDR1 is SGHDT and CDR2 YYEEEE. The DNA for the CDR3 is TGTGCCAGCAGCATATACGGGACTAGCGGGAGAGAGACCCAGTACTTC. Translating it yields CASSIYGTSGRETQYF. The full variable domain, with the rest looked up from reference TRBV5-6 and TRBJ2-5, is DAGVTQSPTHLIKTRGQQVTLRCSPKSGHDTVSWYQQALGQGPQFIFQYYEEEERQRGNFPDRFSGHQFPNYSSELNVNALLLGDSALYLCASSIYGTSGRETQYFGPGTRLLVL.

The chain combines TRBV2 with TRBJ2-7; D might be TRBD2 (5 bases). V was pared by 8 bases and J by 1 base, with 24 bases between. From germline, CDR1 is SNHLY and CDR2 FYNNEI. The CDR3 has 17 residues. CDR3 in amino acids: CASPPGRETFRSYEQYF. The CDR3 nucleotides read TGTGCCAGCCCTCCGGGTAGGGAGACGTTCAGGTCCTACGAGCAGTACTTC.

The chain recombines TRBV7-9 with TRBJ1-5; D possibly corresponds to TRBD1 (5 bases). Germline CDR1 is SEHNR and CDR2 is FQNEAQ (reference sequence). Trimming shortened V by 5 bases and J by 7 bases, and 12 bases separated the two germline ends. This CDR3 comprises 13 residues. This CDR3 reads CASSQGLGQPQHF. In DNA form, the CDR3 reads TGTGCCAGCAGCCAGGGCCTGGGGCAGCCCCAGCATTTT.

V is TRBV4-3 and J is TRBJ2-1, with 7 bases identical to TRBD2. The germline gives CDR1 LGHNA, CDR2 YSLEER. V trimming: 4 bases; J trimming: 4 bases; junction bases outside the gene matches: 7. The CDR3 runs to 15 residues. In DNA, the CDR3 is TGCGCCAGCAGCCTGTCCGGGACTACATACAATGAGCAGTTCTTC. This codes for CASSLSGTTYNEQFF.

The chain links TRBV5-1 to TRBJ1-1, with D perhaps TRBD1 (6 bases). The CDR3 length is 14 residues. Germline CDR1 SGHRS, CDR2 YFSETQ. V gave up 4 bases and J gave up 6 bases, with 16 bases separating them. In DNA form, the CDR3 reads TGCGCCAGCAGCCTCGGACAGTCGCGGGCTGAAGCTTTCTTT. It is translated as CASSLGQSRAEAFF.

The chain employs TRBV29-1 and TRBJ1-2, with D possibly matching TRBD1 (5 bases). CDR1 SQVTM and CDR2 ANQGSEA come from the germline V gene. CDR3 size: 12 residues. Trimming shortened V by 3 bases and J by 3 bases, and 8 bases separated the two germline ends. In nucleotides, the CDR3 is TGCAGCGTTGAGGTAGGGGACTATGGCTACACCTTC. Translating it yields CSVEVGDYGYTF.

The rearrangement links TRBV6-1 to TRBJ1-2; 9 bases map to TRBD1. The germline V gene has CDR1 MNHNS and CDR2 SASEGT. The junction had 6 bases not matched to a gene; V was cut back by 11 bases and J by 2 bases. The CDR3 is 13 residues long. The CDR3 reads CAGGQGRNYGYTF. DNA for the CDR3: TGTGCCGGTGGACAGGGGAGAAACTATGGCTACACCTTC.

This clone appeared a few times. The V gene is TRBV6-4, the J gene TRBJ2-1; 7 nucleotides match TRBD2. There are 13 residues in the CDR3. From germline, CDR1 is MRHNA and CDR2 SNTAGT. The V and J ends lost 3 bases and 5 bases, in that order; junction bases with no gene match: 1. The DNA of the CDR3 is TGTGCCAGCAGTGAGGGGACTAACAATGAGCAGTTCTTC. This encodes CASSEGTNNEQFF.

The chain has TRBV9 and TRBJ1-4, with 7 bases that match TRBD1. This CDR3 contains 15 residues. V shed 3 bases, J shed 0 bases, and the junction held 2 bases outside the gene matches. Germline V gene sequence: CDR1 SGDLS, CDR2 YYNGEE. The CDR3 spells CASSATGATNEKLFF. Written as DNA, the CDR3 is TGTGCCAGCAGCGCCACAGGGGCAACTAATGAAAAACTGTTTTTT.

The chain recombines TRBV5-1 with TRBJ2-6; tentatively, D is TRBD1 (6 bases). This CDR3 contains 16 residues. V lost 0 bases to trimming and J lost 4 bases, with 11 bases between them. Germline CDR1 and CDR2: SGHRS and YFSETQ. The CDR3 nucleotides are TGCGCCAGCAGCTTGGGGCCAGGGGCCGGGGCCAACGTCCTGACTTTC. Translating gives CASSLGPGAGANVLTF.

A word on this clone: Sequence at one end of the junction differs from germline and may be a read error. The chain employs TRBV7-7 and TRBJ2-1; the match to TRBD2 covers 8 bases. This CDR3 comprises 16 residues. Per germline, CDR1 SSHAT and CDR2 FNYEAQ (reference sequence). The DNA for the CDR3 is TGTGCTAGCAGCTTCAGGACTAGCTACCCCAACAATGAGCAGTTCTTC. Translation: CASSFRTSYPNNEQFF.

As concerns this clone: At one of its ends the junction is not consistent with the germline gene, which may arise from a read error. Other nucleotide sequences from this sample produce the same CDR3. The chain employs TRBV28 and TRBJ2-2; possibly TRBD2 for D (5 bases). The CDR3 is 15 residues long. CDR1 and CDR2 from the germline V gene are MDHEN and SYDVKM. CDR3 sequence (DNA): TGTGCTAGCAGTTGGGCGGGTCAGAACACCGGGGAGCTGTTTTTT. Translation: CASSWAGQNTGELFF.

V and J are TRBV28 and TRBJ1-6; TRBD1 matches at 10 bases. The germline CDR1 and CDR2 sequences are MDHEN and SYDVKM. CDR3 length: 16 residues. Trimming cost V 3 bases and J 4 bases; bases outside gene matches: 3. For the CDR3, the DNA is TGTGCCAGCAGTTTGCCGGGACAGGGGTATAATTCACCCCTCCACTTT. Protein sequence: CASSLPGQGYNSPLHF. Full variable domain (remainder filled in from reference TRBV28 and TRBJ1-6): DVKVTQSSRYLVKRTGEKVFLECVQDMDHENMFWYRQDPGLGLRLIYFSYDVKMKEKGDIPEGYSVSREKKERFSLILESASTNQTSMYLCASSLPGQGYNSPLHFGNGTRLTVT.

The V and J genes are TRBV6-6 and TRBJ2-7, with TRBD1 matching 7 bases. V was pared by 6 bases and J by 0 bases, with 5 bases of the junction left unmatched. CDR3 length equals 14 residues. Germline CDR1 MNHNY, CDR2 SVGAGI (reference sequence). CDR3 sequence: CASRDRISSYEQYF. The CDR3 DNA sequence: TGTGCCAGCAGGGACAGGATCTCCTCCTACGAGCAGTACTTC.

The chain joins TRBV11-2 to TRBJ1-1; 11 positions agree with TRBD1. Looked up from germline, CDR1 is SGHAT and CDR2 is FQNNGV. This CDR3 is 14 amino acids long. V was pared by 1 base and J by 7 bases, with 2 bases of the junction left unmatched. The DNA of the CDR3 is TGTGCCAGCAGCTTAGGGGACAGGGGGGGTGAAGCTTTCTTT. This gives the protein CASSLGDRGGEAFF.

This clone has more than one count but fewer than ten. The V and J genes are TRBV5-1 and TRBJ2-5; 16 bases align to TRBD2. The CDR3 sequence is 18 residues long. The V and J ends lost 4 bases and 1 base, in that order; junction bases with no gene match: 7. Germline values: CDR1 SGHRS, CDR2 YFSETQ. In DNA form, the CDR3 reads TGCGCCAGCAGCCCCGGGACTAGCGGGGGGGCACCCCAAGAGACCCAGTACTTC. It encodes CASSPGTSGGAPQETQYF.

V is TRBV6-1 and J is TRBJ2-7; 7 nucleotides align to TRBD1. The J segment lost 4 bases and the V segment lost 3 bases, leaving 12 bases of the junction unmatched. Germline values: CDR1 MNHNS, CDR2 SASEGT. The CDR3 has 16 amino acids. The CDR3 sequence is CASSEGFSTGSYEQYF. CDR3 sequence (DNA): TGTGCCAGCAGTGAGGGTTTCTCGACAGGGAGTTACGAGCAGTACTTC.

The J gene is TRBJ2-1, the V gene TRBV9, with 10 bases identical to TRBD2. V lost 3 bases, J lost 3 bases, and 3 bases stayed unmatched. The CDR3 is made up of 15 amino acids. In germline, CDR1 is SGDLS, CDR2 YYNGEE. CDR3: CASSAAGGVYNEQFF. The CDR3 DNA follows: TGTGCCAGCAGCGCAGCGGGAGGGGTCTACAATGAGCAGTTCTTC.

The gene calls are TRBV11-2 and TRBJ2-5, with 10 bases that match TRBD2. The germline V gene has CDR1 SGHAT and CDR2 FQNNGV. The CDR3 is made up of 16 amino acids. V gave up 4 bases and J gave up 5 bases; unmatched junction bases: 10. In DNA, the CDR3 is TGTGCCAGCAGCTCAAGGCTACTAGCGGGGCGGGAGACCCAGTACTTC. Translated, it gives CASSSRLLAGRETQYF.

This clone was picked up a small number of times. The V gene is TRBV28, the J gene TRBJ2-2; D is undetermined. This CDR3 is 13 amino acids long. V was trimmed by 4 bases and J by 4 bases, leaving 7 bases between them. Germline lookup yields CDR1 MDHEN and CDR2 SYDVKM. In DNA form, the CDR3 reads TGTGCCAGCAGTTCCCACAGCACCGGGGAGCTGTTTTTT. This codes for CASSSHSTGELFF.

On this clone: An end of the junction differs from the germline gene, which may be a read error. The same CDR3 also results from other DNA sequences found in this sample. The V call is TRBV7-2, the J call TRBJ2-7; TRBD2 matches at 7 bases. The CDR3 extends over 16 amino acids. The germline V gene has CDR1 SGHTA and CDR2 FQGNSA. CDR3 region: CASSLAGSLSSYEQYF. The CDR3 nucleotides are TGCGCCAGCAGCTTAGCGGGTAGCCTCAGCTCCTACGAGCAGTACTTC.

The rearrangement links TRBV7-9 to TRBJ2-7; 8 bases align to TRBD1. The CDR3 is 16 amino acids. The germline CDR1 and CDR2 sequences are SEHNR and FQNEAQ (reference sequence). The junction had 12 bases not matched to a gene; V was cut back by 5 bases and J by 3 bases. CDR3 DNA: TGTGCCAGCAGCCCCGGACAGGGTTGGAGACACTACGAGCAGTACTTC. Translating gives CASSPGQGWRHYEQYF.